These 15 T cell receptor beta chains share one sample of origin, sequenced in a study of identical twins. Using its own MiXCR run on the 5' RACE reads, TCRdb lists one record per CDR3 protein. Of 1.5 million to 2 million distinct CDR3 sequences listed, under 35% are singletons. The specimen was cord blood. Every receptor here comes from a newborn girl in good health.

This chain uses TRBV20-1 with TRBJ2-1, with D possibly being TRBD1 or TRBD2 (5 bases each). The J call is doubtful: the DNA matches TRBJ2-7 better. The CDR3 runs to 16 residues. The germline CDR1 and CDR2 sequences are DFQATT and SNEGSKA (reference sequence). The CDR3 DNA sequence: TGCAGTGCTAGAGTGGGGTGGTCCGGGACCTACAATGAGCAGTACTTC. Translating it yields CSARVGWSGTYNEQYF.

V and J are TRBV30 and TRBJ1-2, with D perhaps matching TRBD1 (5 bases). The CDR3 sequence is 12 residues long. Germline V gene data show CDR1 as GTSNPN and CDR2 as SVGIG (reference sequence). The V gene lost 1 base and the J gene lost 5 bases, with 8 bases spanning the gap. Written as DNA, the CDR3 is TGTGCCTGGAGTGGACAGCTATATGGCTACACCTTC. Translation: CAWSGQLYGYTF.

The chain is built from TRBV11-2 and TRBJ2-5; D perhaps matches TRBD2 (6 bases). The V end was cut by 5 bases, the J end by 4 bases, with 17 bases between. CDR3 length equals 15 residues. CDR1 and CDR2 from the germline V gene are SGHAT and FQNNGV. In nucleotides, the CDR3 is TGTGCCAGCAGCGGGGGACTCAGGACAACAGAGACCCAGTACTTC. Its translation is CASSGGLRTTETQYF.

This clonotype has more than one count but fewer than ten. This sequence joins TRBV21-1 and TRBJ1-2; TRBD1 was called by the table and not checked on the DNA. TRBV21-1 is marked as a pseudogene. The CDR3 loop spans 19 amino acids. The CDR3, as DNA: TGTGCCAGCAGCAAAGCCGGGCGGGACAGGGGGCGTAAAGGAGGTATCTACACCTTC. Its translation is CASSKAGRDRGRKGGIYTF.

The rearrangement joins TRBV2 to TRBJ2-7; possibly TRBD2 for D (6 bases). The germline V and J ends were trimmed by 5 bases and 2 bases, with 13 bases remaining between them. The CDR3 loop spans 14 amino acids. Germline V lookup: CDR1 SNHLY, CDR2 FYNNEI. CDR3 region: CASSNLLAAYEQYF. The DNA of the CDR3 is TGTGCCAGCAGTAACTTACTAGCCGCCTACGAGCAGTACTTC.

CDR3: CSVFPGLGYEQYF. DNA of the CDR3: TGCAGCGTTTTTCCGGGACTAGGGTACGAGCAGTACTTC. This rearrangement joins TRBV29-1 to TRBJ2-7; 8 positions match TRBD2. From germline, CDR1 is SQVTM and CDR2 ANQGSEA. There are 13 residues in the CDR3. Trimming removed 5 bases from V and 4 bases from J; junction bases left unmatched: 7.

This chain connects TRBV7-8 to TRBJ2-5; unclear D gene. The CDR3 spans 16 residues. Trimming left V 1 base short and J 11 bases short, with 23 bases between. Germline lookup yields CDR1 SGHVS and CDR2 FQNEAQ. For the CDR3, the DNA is TGTGCCAGCAGCTTAGGATTACGGTGGCGGTCGAATGAGCAGTACTTC. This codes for CASSLGLRWRSNEQYF. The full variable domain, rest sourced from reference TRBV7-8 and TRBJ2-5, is GAGVSQSPRYKVAKRGQDVALRCDPISGHVSLFWYQQALGQGPEFLTYFQNEAQLDKSGLPSDRFFAERPEGSVSTLKIQRTQQEDSAVYLCASSLGLRWRSNEQYFGPGTRLLVL.

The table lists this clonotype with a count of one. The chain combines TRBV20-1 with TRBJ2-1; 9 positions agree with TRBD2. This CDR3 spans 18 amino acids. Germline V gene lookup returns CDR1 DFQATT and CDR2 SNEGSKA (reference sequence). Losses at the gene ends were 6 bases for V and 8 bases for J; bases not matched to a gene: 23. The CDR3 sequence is CSAGLEAGGPHGQDEQFF. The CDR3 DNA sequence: TGCAGTGCGGGATTGGAGGCGGGGGGGCCTCACGGGCAGGATGAGCAGTTCTTC.

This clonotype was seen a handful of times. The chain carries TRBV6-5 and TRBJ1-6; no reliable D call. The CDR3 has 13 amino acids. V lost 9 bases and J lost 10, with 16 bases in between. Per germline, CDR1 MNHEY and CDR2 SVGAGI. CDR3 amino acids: CASYTGIRSPLHF. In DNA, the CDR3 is TGTGCCAGTTACACTGGGATCAGGTCACCCCTCCACTTT.

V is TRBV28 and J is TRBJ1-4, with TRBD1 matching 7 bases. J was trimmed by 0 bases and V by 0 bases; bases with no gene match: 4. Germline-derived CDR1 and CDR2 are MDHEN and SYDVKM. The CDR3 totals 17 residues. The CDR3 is CASSLCRQGATNEKLFF. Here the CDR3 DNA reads TGTGCCAGCAGTTTATGCCGGCAGGGGGCAACTAATGAAAAACTGTTTTTT.

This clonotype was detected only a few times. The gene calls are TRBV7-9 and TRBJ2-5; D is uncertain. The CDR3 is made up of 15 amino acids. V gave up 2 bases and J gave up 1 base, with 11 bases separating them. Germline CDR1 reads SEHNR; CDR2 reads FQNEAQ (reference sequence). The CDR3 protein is CASSLLGEIQETQYF. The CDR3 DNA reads TGTGCCAGCAGCTTACTCGGCGAGATCCAAGAGACCCAGTACTTC.

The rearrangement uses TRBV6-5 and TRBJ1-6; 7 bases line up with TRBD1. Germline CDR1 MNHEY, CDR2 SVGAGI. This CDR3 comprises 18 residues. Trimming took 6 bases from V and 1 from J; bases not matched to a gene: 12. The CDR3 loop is CASSYGQATWSYNSPLHF. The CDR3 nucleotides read TGTGCCAGCAGCTATGGACAGGCTACATGGTCCTATAATTCACCCCTCCACTTT.

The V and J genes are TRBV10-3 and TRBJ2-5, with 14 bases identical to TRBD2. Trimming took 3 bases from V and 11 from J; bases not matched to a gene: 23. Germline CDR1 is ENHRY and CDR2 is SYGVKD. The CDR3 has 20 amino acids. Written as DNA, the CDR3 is TGTGCCATCAGTGATCGGAAGGGACTAGCGGGGGAAGGAACCTACAATGAGCAGTACTTC. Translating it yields CAISDRKGLAGEGTYNEQYF.

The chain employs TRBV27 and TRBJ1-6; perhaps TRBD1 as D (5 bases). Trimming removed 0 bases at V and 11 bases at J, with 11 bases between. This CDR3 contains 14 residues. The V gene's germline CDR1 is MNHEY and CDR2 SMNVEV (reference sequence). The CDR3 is CASSLSQGRTPLHF. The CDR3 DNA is TGTGCCAGCAGTTTATCGCAGGGAAGAACACCCCTCCACTTT.

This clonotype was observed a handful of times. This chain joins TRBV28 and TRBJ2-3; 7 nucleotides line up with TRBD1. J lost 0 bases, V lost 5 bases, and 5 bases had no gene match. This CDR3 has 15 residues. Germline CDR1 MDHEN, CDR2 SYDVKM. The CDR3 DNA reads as TGTGCCAGCAGTCCCTCGGGACAGAGCACAGATACGCAGTATTTT. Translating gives CASSPSGQSTDTQYF.